The 17 T cell receptor beta chains given below trace back to one sample, sequenced in a study of blood T cell repertoires in COVID-19. Profiling relied on immunoSEQ multiplex PCR, and the TCRdb table lists in-frame clones only, not all of them. This sample has fewer than 400,000 clones; 85% to 90% occur once, and the top ten carry approximately 4.1%. Sequenced material: PBMCs or T cells enriched from blood (not recorded which). The receptors shown here come from a man in his thirties or forties who had recovered from COVID-19.

V gene TRBV5-1 combines with J gene TRBJ1-1, with D possibly being TRBD1 (6 bases). Between the trimmed V and J ends, which lost 0 bases and 7 bases, there was a span of 10 bases. The germline gives CDR1 SGHRS, CDR2 YFSETQ. There are 13 residues in the CDR3. The CDR3 DNA follows: TGCGCCAGCAGCTTGGCAGGGGCCGTTGAAGCTTTCTTT. This codes for CASSLAGAVEAFF.

The chain links TRBV7-2 to TRBJ1-1, with a possible D match to TRBD1 (5 bases). V was clipped by 0 bases and J by 4 bases, with 9 bases between them. The CDR3 length is 14 residues. CDR1 is SGHTA, CDR2 FQGNSA, per germline. The CDR3 here is CASSLASGLTEAFF. The DNA for the CDR3 is TGTGCCAGCAGCTTAGCTTCAGGGCTCACTGAAGCTTTCTTT.

The chain is built from TRBV5-6 and TRBJ2-7; 10 nucleotides agree with TRBD1. Germline V gene data show CDR1 as SGHDT and CDR2 as YYEEEE. The CDR3 runs to 13 residues. V lost 7 bases to trimming and J lost 6 bases; unmatched junction nucleotides: 7. The CDR3 DNA follows: TGTGCCAGCCGTCCGGGACAGGGGATCGAGCAGTACTTC. Translating gives CASRPGQGIEQYF. Variable domain in full (rest from reference TRBV5-6 and TRBJ2-7): DAGVTQSPTHLIKTRGQQVTLRCSPKSGHDTVSWYQQALGQGPQFIFQYYEEEERQRGNFPDRFSGHQFPNYSSELNVNALLLGDSALYLCASRPGQGIEQYFGPGTRLTVT.

This clone was observed a single time. The chain combines TRBV5-6 with TRBJ1-4; D perhaps matches TRBD1 (5 bases). V was pared by 0 bases and J by 5 bases, with 14 bases between. Germline lookup yields CDR1 SGHDT and CDR2 YYEEEE. The CDR3 spans 16 residues. Written as DNA, the CDR3 is TGTGCCAGCAGCTTGGAGGGTTCCGGGGGGAATGAAAAACTGTTTTTT. This sequence encodes CASSLEGSGGNEKLFF.

The chain couples TRBV5-1 to TRBJ2-7; tentative D call: TRBD1 (6 bases). Germline CDR1 and CDR2: SGHRS and YFSETQ. Trimming removed 3 bases from V and 3 bases from J, with 13 bases in between. The CDR3 loop spans 14 amino acids. The CDR3, as DNA: TGCGCCAGCAGCTCTTGGGAACAGGGCTACGAGCAGTACTTC. It specifies CASSSWEQGYEQYF.

This rearrangement joins TRBV30 to TRBJ1-1; 7 bases line up with TRBD1. The CDR3 is 13 amino acids. Germline V gene sequence: CDR1 GTSNPN, CDR2 SVGIG (reference sequence). Trimming cost V 4 bases and J 1 base; bases outside gene matches: 3. The chain's CDR3 is CAWNRGPNTEAFF. The CDR3 nucleotides are TGTGCCTGGAATAGGGGGCCGAACACTGAAGCTTTCTTT.

This sequence joins TRBV9 and TRBJ2-3; tentatively, D is TRBD1 (6 bases). This CDR3 contains 14 residues. Germline V lookup: CDR1 SGDLS, CDR2 YYNGEE. Trimming stripped 4 bases from V and 0 bases from J, with 9 bases between. The CDR3 reads CASSTGQSTDTQYF. The CDR3 DNA sequence: TGTGCCAGCAGCACGGGACAAAGCACAGATACGCAGTATTTT.

CDR3 sequence: CASSLDRSSYEQYF. CDR3 in DNA: TGCGCCAGCAGCTTGGACAGGAGCTCCTACGAGCAGTACTTC. J is TRBJ2-7 and V is TRBV5-1; D may be TRBD1 (5 bases). V was shortened by 0 bases and J by 0 bases, with 7 bases between the two germline ends. In germline, CDR1 is SGHRS, CDR2 YFSETQ. The CDR3 totals 14 residues.

This clone was picked up a small number of times. The chain recombines TRBV7-9 with TRBJ2-3; no reliable D call. The CDR3 runs 13 residues. V lost 2 bases and J lost 7, with 10 bases in between. Germline-derived CDR1 and CDR2 are SEHNR and FQNEAQ (reference sequence). The DNA for the CDR3 is TGTGCCAGCAGCTTAATTCGAGGCAATACGCAGTATTTT. Translated, it gives CASSLIRGNTQYF.

The J gene is TRBJ2-7, the V gene TRBV5-4; 10 bases map to TRBD1. Germline-derived CDR1 and CDR2 are SGHNT and YYREEE (reference sequence). This CDR3 is 16 amino acids long. Trimming took 0 bases from V and 3 from J; bases not matched to a gene: 6. CDR3 loop: CASSLAPGTGDYEQYF. DNA of the CDR3: TGTGCCAGCAGCTTGGCCCCCGGGACAGGGGACTACGAGCAGTACTTC.

CDR3 residues: CASSQAGGASPLHF. The CDR3 DNA sequence: TGTGCCAGCAGCCAAGCGGGGGGAGCTTCACCCCTCCACTTT. The V gene is TRBV3-1 (or the pseudogene TRBV3-2), the J gene TRBJ1-6, with D perhaps matching TRBD1 (5 bases). CDR1 is LGHDT, CDR2 YNNKEL, per germline (reference sequence). The germline V and J ends were trimmed by 1 base and 9 bases, with 10 bases remaining between them. This CDR3 spans 14 amino acids.

The chain combines TRBV2 with TRBJ2-3; 9 positions agree with TRBD2. Germline lookup yields CDR1 SNHLY and CDR2 FYNNEI. V shed 4 bases and J 2 bases; nucleotides not matched to a gene: 10. The CDR3 has 17 amino acids. DNA of the CDR3: TGTGCCAGCAGTGTCCCCAGGCGGGGGGGCAACACAGATACGCAGTATTTT. Translating gives CASSVPRRGGNTDTQYF.

The rearrangement links TRBV25-1 to TRBJ2-3, with 8 bases matching TRBD2. Germline V gene data show CDR1 as MGHDK and CDR2 as SYGVNS. J was trimmed by 3 bases and V by 4 bases; bases with no gene match: 6. The CDR3 totals 15 residues. CDR3 loop: CASSVGGAATDTQYF. The CDR3 nucleotides read TGTGCCAGCAGTGTCGGGGGGGCAGCGACAGATACGCAGTATTTT.

V gene TRBV13 combines with J gene TRBJ2-1, with 8 bases identical to TRBD1. Trimming cost V 4 bases and J 0 bases; bases outside gene matches: 2. CDR1 and CDR2 (germline): PRHDT, FYEKMQ (reference sequence). CDR3 length: 15 amino acids. CDR3 sequence reads: CASSWTGSSYNEQFF. The CDR3 coding sequence is TGTGCCAGCAGCTGGACAGGGAGCTCCTACAATGAGCAGTTCTTC.

This chain joins TRBV4-1 and TRBJ1-1, with D uncertain. CDR1 and CDR2 from the germline V gene are MGHRA and YSYEKL. The ends were cut back, 0 bases at V and 4 bases at J, with 12 bases in the middle. This CDR3 has 15 residues. DNA of the CDR3: TGCGCCAGCAGCCAAGAGAGCTGGTCTTTCACTGAAGCTTTCTTT. Protein product: CASSQESWSFTEAFF.

This chain links TRBV6-5 with TRBJ1-2; D possibly corresponds to TRBD1 (5 bases). This CDR3 comprises 12 residues. Trimming removed 5 bases at V and 10 bases at J, with 14 bases between. CDR1 and CDR2 from the germline V gene are MNHEY and SVGAGI. The CDR3 region has the DNA TGTGCCAGCAGTCCCGGGGCGGGGGACTACACCTTC. Its protein is CASSPGAGDYTF.

The V gene is TRBV6-6, the J gene TRBJ1-4; D unresolved. Trimming left V 8 bases short and J 7 bases short, with 14 bases between. The CDR3 runs to 13 residues. Per the germline V gene, CDR1 is MNHNY and CDR2 is SVGAGI (reference sequence). Here the CDR3 DNA reads TGTGCCAGCGGCGAGGGATGGAGTGAAAAACTGTTTTTT. This encodes CASGEGWSEKLFF.